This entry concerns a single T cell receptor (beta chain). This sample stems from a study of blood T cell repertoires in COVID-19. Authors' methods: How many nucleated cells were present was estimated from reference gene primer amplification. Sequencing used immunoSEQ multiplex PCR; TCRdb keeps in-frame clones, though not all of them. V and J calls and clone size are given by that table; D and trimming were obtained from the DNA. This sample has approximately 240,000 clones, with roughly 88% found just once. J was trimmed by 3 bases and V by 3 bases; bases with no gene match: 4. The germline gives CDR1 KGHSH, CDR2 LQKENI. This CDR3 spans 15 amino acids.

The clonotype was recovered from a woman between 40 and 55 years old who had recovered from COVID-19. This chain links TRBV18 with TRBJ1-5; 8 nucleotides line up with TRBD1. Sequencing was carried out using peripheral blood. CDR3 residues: CASSPGQGFNQPQHF. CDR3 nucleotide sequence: TGTGCCAGCTCACCCGGACAGGGTTTCAATCAGCCCCAGCATTTT.